Shown below are 29 T cell receptor beta chains from a single sample sequenced in a study of a mutant IDH1 vaccine in newly diagnosed glioma. The repertoire was sequenced with immunoSEQ multiplex PCR; TCRdb's copy has only in-frame clones and lacks some. The sample has over 50,000 clones; approximately 90% are singletons. Their antigens remain unidentified. The time point is: week 5, during vaccination. Topical imiquimod accompanied each vaccine dose, which consisted of 300 ug of mutant IDH1 20-mer peptide. Material: PBMCs, obtained from a glioma patient whose treatment included an IDH1 peptide vaccine. Receptors originate from a woman between 35 and 50 years old with glioma.

J is TRBJ1-5 and V is TRBV28; D is unclear. V lost 4 bases and J lost 4, with 11 bases in between. The germline V gene encodes CDR1 MDHEN and CDR2 SYDVKM. The CDR3 consists of 14 residues. CDR3 in DNA: TGTGCCAGCAGTTCCCCAGGTTCAAATCAGCCCCAGCATTTT. This sequence encodes CASSSPGSNQPQHF.

The chain is built from TRBV5-1 and TRBJ2-1; 7 positions agree with TRBD1. Germline V CDR1 and CDR2: SGHRS, YFSETQ. There are 13 residues in the CDR3. Trimming cost V 0 bases and J 6 bases; bases outside gene matches: 0. The CDR3 DNA reads TGCGCCAGCAGCTTGGACAGGGGCAATGAGCAGTTCTTC. Its protein product is CASSLDRGNEQFF.

V and J are TRBV6-5 and TRBJ1-4; perhaps TRBD1 as D (5 bases). V was trimmed by 2 bases and J by 8 bases, leaving 12 bases between them. CDR3 length: 14 amino acids. Germline assignment: CDR1 MNHEY and CDR2 SVGAGI. The chain's CDR3 is CASSYGGGREKLFF. As DNA, the CDR3 is TGTGCCAGCAGTTACGGGGGGGGACGCGAAAAACTGTTTTTT.

V gene TRBV5-5 combines with J gene TRBJ1-6; maybe TRBD1 (5 bases). Germline assignment: CDR1 SGHKS and CDR2 YYEKEE (reference sequence). This CDR3 has 16 residues. With 0 bases removed from V and 3 bases from J, the gap between germline ends came to 10 bases. The CDR3 DNA reads TGTGCCAGCAGCTTGGAGGGACCCCTCTATAATTCACCCCTCCACTTT. It is translated as CASSLEGPLYNSPLHF.

The rearrangement uses TRBV19 and TRBJ1-2, with unresolved D. V lost 0 bases and J lost 4, with 6 bases in between. This CDR3 has 13 amino acids. Germline V lookup: CDR1 LNHDA, CDR2 SQIVND (reference sequence). The CDR3 spells CASSIDLIYGYTF. The CDR3 bases are TGTGCCAGTAGTATAGATCTCATCTATGGCTACACCTTC.

The chain employs TRBV5-1 and TRBJ1-4, with TRBD1 as a possible D gene (6 bases). The germline CDR1 and CDR2 sequences are SGHRS and YFSETQ. V was shortened by 0 bases and J by 5 bases, with 8 bases between the two germline ends. The CDR3 totals 14 residues. The CDR3 nucleotides are TGCGCCAGCAGCTTGGAGGGGGGGAATGAAAAACTGTTTTTT. Its translation is CASSLEGGNEKLFF. The whole variable domain, remainder taken from reference TRBV5-1 and TRBJ1-4, is KAGVTQTPRYLIKTRGQQVTLSCSPISGHRSVSWYQQTPGQGLQFLFEYFSETQRNKGNFPGRFSGRQFSNSRSEMNVSTLELGDSALYLCASSLEGGNEKLFFGSGTQLSVL.

V gene TRBV6-1 combines with J gene TRBJ2-3; no firm D call. Germline-derived CDR1 and CDR2 are MNHNS and SASEGT. The V end was cut by 0 bases, the J end by 1 base, with 11 bases between. CDR3 length: 16 amino acids. The CDR3 here is CASSEAPQAGTDTQYF. CDR3 DNA: TGTGCCAGCAGTGAAGCGCCGCAGGCAGGCACAGATACGCAGTATTTT.

This chain joins TRBV2 and TRBJ1-1, with unresolved D. The CDR3 sequence is 13 residues long. Trimming removed 8 bases from V and 4 bases from J, with 14 bases in between. The germline V gene encodes CDR1 SNHLY and CDR2 FYNNEI. Here the CDR3 DNA reads TGTGCCAGCTTAGTCCCCCCGGGCACTGAAGCTTTCTTT. Its translation: CASLVPPGTEAFF. The variable domain in full, with the rest retrieved from reference TRBV2 and TRBJ1-1, is EPEVTQTPSHQVTQMGQEVILRCVPISNHLYFYWYRQILGQKVEFLVSFYNNEISEKSEIFDDQFSVERPDGSNFTLKIRSTKLEDSAMYFCASLVPPGTEAFFGQGTRLTVV.

The chain couples TRBV4-2 to TRBJ1-1; D ambiguous. Trimming shortened V by 1 base and J by 1 base, and 10 bases separated the two germline ends. The germline CDR1 and CDR2 sequences are LGHNA and YNFKEQ. This CDR3 has 15 residues. The CDR3 region is CASSQVSGQNTEAFF. The CDR3 region has the DNA TGTGCCAGCAGCCAAGTCTCCGGGCAGAACACTGAAGCTTTCTTT.

This rearrangement joins TRBV27 to TRBJ1-2, with TRBD1 identical over 9 bases. Germline V gene data show CDR1 as MNHEY and CDR2 as SMNVEV (reference sequence). Germline trimming cut 11 bases from V and 6 bases from J; bases unmatched to any gene: 16. The CDR3 is made up of 15 amino acids. CDR3 region: CARHRDRELINGYTF. CDR3 nucleotides: TGTGCCCGCCACAGGGACAGGGAATTGATTAATGGCTACACCTTC.

The CDR3 DNA reads TGTGCCAGCAGCCTCGACAAAGGTACCTACCCGGATGGCTACACCTTC. Amino acid sequence: CASSLDKGTYPDGYTF. The rearrangement joins TRBV5-4 to TRBJ1-2; no definite D call. CDR3 size: 16 residues. V gave up 4 bases and J gave up 6 bases, with 22 bases separating them. Per the germline V gene, CDR1 is SGHNT and CDR2 is YYREEE (reference sequence).

The chain employs TRBV7-9 and TRBJ1-1; possible D gene TRBD1, 6 bases. CDR1 SEHNR and CDR2 FQNEAQ come from the germline V gene (reference sequence). Trimming shortened V by 7 bases and J by 8 bases, and 14 bases separated the two germline ends. The CDR3 loop spans 12 amino acids. For the CDR3, the DNA is TGTGCCAGCACCTCCGGGGGGGGCGAAGCTTTCTTT. Its protein product is CASTSGGGEAFF.

This clone has just a few counts. V usage is TRBV6-1 and J usage is TRBJ1-2, with D possibly TRBD1 on 5 matching bases. CDR1 is MNHNS and CDR2 is SASEGT in the germline V gene. This CDR3 is 16 amino acids long. Deletions cut 3 bases from V and 2 bases from J, with 16 bases between. The CDR3 reads CASSDDRQRANYGYTF. Written as DNA, the CDR3 is TGTGCCAGCAGTGACGACCGACAGCGGGCGAACTATGGCTACACCTTC.

V is TRBV4-1 and J is TRBJ2-7; 10 nucleotides align to TRBD2. V shed 1 base and J 4 bases; nucleotides not matched to a gene: 4. This CDR3 is 15 amino acids long. In germline, CDR1 is MGHRA, CDR2 YSYEKL. The CDR3 is CASSQGLAGVYEQYF. As DNA, the CDR3 is TGCGCCAGCAGCCAAGGGCTAGCGGGAGTATACGAGCAGTACTTC.

V gene TRBV4-1 combines with J gene TRBJ1-5; D is ambiguous. V was cut by 4 bases and J by 4 bases, with 8 bases left in between. Germline assignment: CDR1 MGHRA and CDR2 YSYEKL. The length of the CDR3 is 13 residues. CDR3 in DNA: TGCGCCAGCAGCCTTATTGGTAATCAGCCCCAGCATTTT. Encoded protein: CASSLIGNQPQHF.

The genes are TRBV29-1 and TRBJ2-5, with D tentatively TRBD1 or TRBD2 (5 bases each). In germline, CDR1 is SQVTM, CDR2 ANQGSEA. This CDR3 has 14 amino acids. V was clipped by 6 bases and J by 4 bases, with 18 bases between them. The CDR3 sequence is CSVRLVAGRETQYF. In nucleotides, the CDR3 is TGCAGCGTCCGGTTGGTGGCAGGGAGAGAGACCCAGTACTTC.

The CDR3 loop reads CASIGQSYGYTF. The CDR3 DNA sequence: TGTGCCAGCATAGGACAGAGCTATGGCTACACCTTC. The rearrangement joins TRBV2 to TRBJ1-2; D possibly corresponds to TRBD1 (6 bases). The CDR3 runs to 12 residues. Germline assignment: CDR1 SNHLY and CDR2 FYNNEI. V lost 7 bases and J 4 bases, leaving 10 bases between the germline ends.

The V gene is TRBV4-2, the J gene TRBJ1-4; a possible D gene is TRBD1 (6 bases). The CDR3 loop spans 14 amino acids. The germline gives CDR1 LGHNA, CDR2 YNFKEQ. Trimming pared 1 base from V and 10 bases from J, leaving 13 bases between. CDR3 DNA: TGTGCCAGCAGCCAAGGGGACAAACGCGGAAAACTGTTTTTT. Translation gives CASSQGDKRGKLFF.

The chain is built from TRBV6-6 and TRBJ2-4, with 9 bases fitting TRBD1. The germline gives CDR1 MNHNY, CDR2 SVGAGI (reference sequence). The CDR3 runs to 15 residues. V lost 6 bases to trimming and J lost 2 bases; unmatched junction nucleotides: 5. The CDR3 sequence is CASSRQGVTKNIQYF. The CDR3 DNA reads TGTGCCAGCAGCCGACAGGGGGTAACCAAAAACATTCAGTACTTC.

The J gene is TRBJ1-4, the V gene TRBV27; TRBD1 agrees at 7 bases. Germline CDR1 reads MNHEY; CDR2 reads SMNVEV (reference sequence). Trimming at V came to 5 bases and at J to 10 bases, leaving 16 bases not matched to a gene. This CDR3 is 16 amino acids long. The CDR3 coding sequence is TGTGCCAGCAGTCCGTCTAGACAGGGCCTTTTTCTAAAACTGTTTTTT. This encodes CASSPSRQGLFLKLFF.

The J gene is TRBJ2-1, the V gene TRBV7-2; D is possibly TRBD2 (6 bases). Germline lookup yields CDR1 SGHTA and CDR2 FQGNSA. The ends were cut back, 5 bases at V and 5 bases at J, with 16 bases in the middle. The CDR3 runs to 15 residues. The CDR3 sequence is CASSPTRGNNNEQFF. DNA of the CDR3: TGTGCCAGCAGCCCCACCCGCGGGAATAACAATGAGCAGTTCTTC.

The chain joins TRBV19 to TRBJ2-5; weak D call: TRBD1 (7 bases). CDR1 is LNHDA, CDR2 SQIVND, per germline (reference sequence). CDR3 length: 14 residues. V lost 6 bases and J 7 bases, leaving 18 bases between the germline ends. In DNA form, the CDR3 reads TGTGCCAGTAGCCTGGCGGGCCAGGGGGGGACCCAGTACTTC. Its translation is CASSLAGQGGTQYF.

Only one count was recorded for this clone. The chain has TRBV27 and TRBJ2-1; D not certain. The V end was cut by 3 bases, the J end by 5 bases, with 8 bases between. The CDR3 runs 13 residues. Germline loops: CDR1 MNHEY, CDR2 SMNVEV (reference sequence). The CDR3 is CASSLKAHNEQFF. The CDR3, as DNA: TGTGCCAGCAGTTTGAAGGCCCACAATGAGCAGTTCTTC.

This clone appeared once. The chain is built from TRBV10-1 and TRBJ2-7, with D unclear. This CDR3 has 13 amino acids. Germline CDR1 is WNHNN and CDR2 is SYGVQD (reference sequence). With 3 bases removed from V and 0 bases from J, the gap between germline ends came to 6 bases. CDR3 region: CASSDSPSYEQYF. The CDR3 DNA is TGCGCCAGCAGTGACTCTCCCTCCTACGAGCAGTACTTC.

The chain combines TRBV19 with TRBJ1-1; 10 positions match TRBD1. V shed 5 bases and J 6 bases; nucleotides not matched to a gene: 9. Per the germline V gene, CDR1 is LNHDA and CDR2 is SQIVND (reference sequence). The CDR3 length is 15 residues. The CDR3 loop reads CASSPTDRGLSEAFF. In DNA, the CDR3 is TGTGCCAGTAGTCCGACAGACAGGGGGCTATCTGAAGCTTTCTTT.

The chain couples TRBV19 to TRBJ1-3; TRBD1 aligns across 8 bases. Germline lookup yields CDR1 LNHDA and CDR2 SQIVND (reference sequence). This CDR3 contains 14 residues. The V gene end was trimmed by 6 bases and the J gene end by 4 bases; junction bases not matched to a gene: 5. CDR3 DNA: TGTGCCAGTAGAAGAGGGACAGGAGGAAACACCATATATTTT. It yields the protein CASRRGTGGNTIYF.

The chain is built from TRBV6-5 and TRBJ2-7; tentative D call: TRBD1 (7 bases). CDR3 size: 15 residues. V lost 4 bases to trimming and J lost 7 bases, with 20 bases between them. Germline CDR1 MNHEY, CDR2 SVGAGI. Here the CDR3 reads CASSLGGQRASEQYF. The CDR3 region has the DNA TGTGCCAGCAGTTTAGGGGGACAGCGGGCGAGTGAGCAGTACTTC.

In its sample, this clone was seen a few times. The J gene is TRBJ1-2, the V gene TRBV11-2; TRBD1 agrees at 9 bases. CDR3 length: 15 residues. V shed 2 bases and J 7 bases; nucleotides not matched to a gene: 8. Germline V gives CDR1 SGHAT, CDR2 FQNNGV. This CDR3 reads CASSLFSGQGRGYTF. The CDR3 region has the DNA TGTGCCAGCAGCTTATTCTCGGGACAGGGTCGTGGCTACACCTTC.

The chain is built from TRBV7-2 and TRBJ2-1; TRBD1 aligns across 8 bases. Germline CDR1 and CDR2: SGHTA and FQGNSA. The trim removed 4 bases at V and 2 bases at J, leaving 4 bases unmatched. The CDR3 runs to 15 residues. In DNA form, the CDR3 reads TGTGCCAGCAGCTCGTCCAGGGGGCCCTACAATGAGCAGTTCTTC. Translated, it gives CASSSSRGPYNEQFF.